Described below is a single T cell receptor beta chain sequence and its context. This clonotype was seen ten or more times. Its antigen has not been determined. No much larger clone exists at a distance of one base, and base qualities are not known. A patient counted as having stable Graves' hyperthyroidism if no progression to ophthalmopathy occurred over 18 months of follow-up. Hyperthyroidism patients were newly diagnosed, had a disease duration of under 2 months, and were aged 18 to 65 years. Patients with uncontrolled infections, other autoimmune diseases, pregnancy or lactation were excluded. Diagnoses were established on the basis of clinical symptoms, serum thyroxine and TRAb, thyroid ultrasound, and orbital computed tomography. PBMCs were separated from approximately 9.9 ml of fresh peripheral blood using Ficoll-Paque density gradient centrifugation. Total RNA was extracted using Trizol reagent, and RNA quality was assessed on an Agilent 2100 Bioanalyzer.

The data stem from a study of T cells in Graves' hyperthyroidism and ophthalmopathy (dated by TCRdb to about 2019). Background on the whole study: Peripheral blood samples were taken at initial diagnosis, before any treatment was given. To identify TCR V-J signatures that set the groups apart, the researchers used a discovery cohort of approximately 98 patients, made up of fewer than 50 with Graves' ophthalmopathy and about 60 with stable Graves' hyperthyroidism. Whether ophthalmopathy could be predicted prospectively was tested in an independent validation cohort made up of 18 to 20 hyperthyroidism patients plus 17 patients who later progressed to ophthalmopathy. For training and testing, the 100 or so patients in the discovery cohort were randomly divided in a 7:3 ratio. The study also compared thyroid tissue and blood T-cell repertoires from about six Graves' hyperthyroidism patients. After blood sampling, hyperthyroidism patients were treated with methimazole at a starting dose of 30 mg daily, and ophthalmopathy patients were treated with high-dose intravenous methylprednisolone. TCR Vbeta CDR3 sequencing of fewer than 150 peripheral blood samples (roughly 43 ophthalmopathy, 75 to 85 hyperthyroidism and roughly 17 progressor patients) is reported in the paper. Results and caveats for the whole study, not just this receptor: Sample size was not statistically predetermined, and investigators were not blinded to group allocation. A 13 V-J signature model separated ophthalmopathy from stable hyperthyroidism, with about 88% sensitivity and 81.08% specificity in cross-validation and 80%/75% in testing. In validation, the model predicted progression to ophthalmopathy with 55% to 71% sensitivity and 72% to 75% specificity, a median of around six months before onset. Most expanded thyroid clonotypes (frequency above 0.001) were also detected in blood, a finding suggesting that blood repertoires may reflect thyroid immune responses.

Amplification of TCR beta CDR3 regions was carried out from RNA transcripts. The TCR CDR3 was subjected to a first round of RT-PCR using the HTBI primer set and the Qiagen OneStep RT-PCR kit. The libraries were constructed in a second round of multiplex PCR and then size-selected and purified. Sequencing of the libraries was done on an Illumina HiSeq2000 using paired-end 100 bp reads. On the study's bioinformatics: Raw data were processed with SOAPnuke, discarding reads with adapters, uncalled bases, mean Phred below 15, or no exact constant-primer or identifier match. COPE v1.2.5 was used to merge the high-quality paired reads, and each unique nucleotide sequence was defined as a clonotype. MiTCR v1.1 was used to align the clonotypes against IMGT TRBV, TRBD and TRBJ reference segments. The analysis was restricted to V-J combinations with a frequency above 0.0001, which together covered 98% to 99.2% of the repertoires. A TCS score was defined as the ratio of F50 (clonal expansion) to E x V (chaos), with BLOSUM62-based TCRdist applied between CDR3 peptides within each V-J. Welch's t-statistics and random forest reduced 450 to 600 V-J features to roughly 13, which were used in a naive Bayes classifier (R e1071). The public reads were reprocessed in TCRdb via fastp at Q25 and MiXCR, keeping in-frame beta chains. Every entry covers one CDR3 protein and lists the most common genes and DNA from its rows. These V and J calls derive from TCRdb rather than the authors' analysis. The sample table holds over 550,000 distinct CDR3 sequences, of which approximately 16% were seen once. The ten largest account for under 20% of the sample.

Unmatched junction bases come to 6, with V trimmed by 3 bases and J by 2 bases. The CDR3 holds 15 amino acids from the cysteine to the phenylalanine. The kept DNA is CDR3 alone, 45 bases in frame from the first base. CDR1 MNHEY and CDR2 SMNVEV were looked up in the germline V gene (reference sequence). This receptor was taken from a young woman with Graves' hyperthyroidism. The rearranged chain carries TRBV27 and TRBJ2-5, and 7 junctional nucleotides match TRBD1. The sample taken for sequencing was blood. The CDR3 region: CASSFGSGGQETQYF. The sequence in DNA is TGTGCCAGCAGTTTTGGTTCAGGGGGACAAGAGACCCAGTACTTC.